This entry concerns a single T cell receptor (beta chain). This specimen belongs to a study of technical replicates of blood from a handful of donors. The germline CDR1 and CDR2 sequences are SGHRS and YFSETQ. CDR3 length equals 15 residues. Trimming cost V 0 bases and J 7 bases; bases outside gene matches: 10. Assay used: immunoSEQ multiplex PCR; TCRdb lists only in-frame clones, some missing. The repertoire holds roughly 80,000 clones, with roughly 94% as singletons. This clonotype originated in a human donor in good health. The source material was T cells isolated from PBMCs. The chain carries TRBV5-1 and TRBJ2-7, with 7 bases that match TRBD2. The CDR3 DNA sequence: TGCGCCAGCAGCTTGGAGACGGGAGGCGTGGGGGAGCAGTACTTC. This gives the protein CASSLETGGVGEQYF.